A single TCR beta chain is shown here with its context. The sample belongs to a study of cytomegalovirus exposure and HLA in healthy donors. 13 Jbeta primers and 60 Vbeta primers were used for the PCR. The data were produced by immunoSEQ multiplex PCR, yet TCRdb's version contains in-frame clones alone and is incomplete. The table lists roughly 150,000 clones, about 75% of them singletons. In germline, CDR1 is SGHTA, CDR2 FQGNSA. Trimming cost V 5 bases and J 1 base, with 14 bases left between them. This CDR3 region has 15 residues. The chain couples TRBV7-2 to TRBJ2-5, with D possibly matching TRBD1 (5 bases). The sequence was obtained from a woman aged 25 to 45 in good health and CMV-seronegative. The sample taken for sequencing was PBMCs. CDR3 protein: CASSPQVSIQETQYF. CDR3 nucleotides: TGTGCCAGCAGCCCACAGGTTTCGATCCAAGAGACCCAGTACTTC.